This is a list of T cell receptor beta chains from one sample in a study of memory CD4+ T cells and cytomegalovirus serostatus. The protocol was immunoSEQ multiplex PCR, while the TCRdb copy is restricted to in-frame clones and leaves out a portion. Among 55,000 to 65,000 clones listed, more than 65% were seen once. The sample taken for sequencing was memory CD4+ T cells from blood. These receptors originate from an adult in good health and CMV-seronegative. Some clones in this sample may be carry-over from other donors' samples. The conserved cysteine and the conserved F or W are not part of the CDR3 here.

TRBJ2-1 | TRBV4-1 | ASSQAGTRDNEQF
TRBJ1-1 | TRBV29-1 | SVDRGRNLGTEAF
TRBJ2-7 | TRBV7-9 | ASSSWVQYSTGEQY
TRBJ1-4 | TRBV5-4 | ASSLGGGLFSTNEKLF
TRBJ2-1 | TRBV28 | ASSPRLDPHEQF
TRBJ2-1 | TRBV7-2 | ATQLDLQSEQF
TRBJ1-1 | TRBV19 | ASSIRGWTEAF
TRBJ2-7 | TRBV20-1 | SAGGQGQY
TRBJ1-2 | TRBV6-6 | ASSLGGSNYGYT
TRBJ2-1 | TRBV15 | ATSRGLGLAGREQF
TRBJ1-2 | TRBV27 | ASSPGRGYT
TRBJ1-5 | TRBV29-1 | SVRQGAPGQPQH
TRBJ2-5 | TRBV5-1 | ASSLAPGLARQETQY
TRBJ2-5 | TRBV28 | ASSLGVAGGETQY
TRBJ2-2 | TRBV9 | ASTTGPTGELF
TRBJ2-1 | TRBV7-2 | ASSLAPSGRPHNEQF
TRBJ1-4 | TRBV19 | ASSIGRALEKLF
TRBJ1-5 | TRBV30 | AWSEDSNQPQH
TRBJ2-7 | TRBV7-3 | ASSLGTHYEQY
TRBJ1-2 | TRBV7-9 | ASSLGGGSFYGYT
TRBJ2-5 | TRBV7-9 | ASSLQQGGETQY
TRBJ1-1 | TRBV6-1 | ASRGGSLTEAF
TRBJ2-3 | TRBV4-3 | ASSRQLRLAGVGADTQY
TRBJ2-7 | TRBV7-9 | ASSFISGDYEQY
TRBJ2-7 | TRBV14 | ASSQVQGSYEQY
TRBJ1-1 | TRBV18 | ASSAELHTNTEAF
TRBJ2-1 | TRBV7-3 | ASSRVGVDEQF
TRBJ2-2 | TRBV5-6 | ASSFTGGAAGNTGELF
TRBJ2-1 | TRBV6-5 | ASGRSSYNEQF
TRBJ1-1 | TRBV6-1 | ASRGDYTEAF
TRBJ2-7 | TRBV19 | ASSIGTASFYEQY
TRBJ2-1 | TRBV6-4 | ATAIEGRASNEQF
TRBJ2-3 | TRBV7-3 | ASSAGLASDTQY
TRBJ2-2 | TRBV11-2 | ASSFVRGVYSGELF
TRBJ1-2 | TRBV7-2 | ASSLGVWDRGRNDT
TRBJ2-7 | TRBV7-8 | ASSSREASGNYEQY
TRBJ1-6 | TRBV9 | ASSVGQGRSPLH
TRBJ1-1 | TRBV11-1 | ASSLYRVNTEAF
TRBJ1-6 | TRBV27 | ASSSRSDRGYNSPLH
TRBJ1-6 | TRBV30 | AWSEQASSYNSPLH
TRBJ1-4 | TRBV4-1 | ASSQEEGGVKLF
TRBJ2-2 | TRBV5-4 | ASSRSGTGTTGELF
TRBJ2-5 | TRBV7-9 | ASSSGTGSETQY
TRBJ2-2 | TRBV18 | ASSPVGNTGELF
TRBJ1-2 | TRBV6-1 | ASSEVQGFGGYT